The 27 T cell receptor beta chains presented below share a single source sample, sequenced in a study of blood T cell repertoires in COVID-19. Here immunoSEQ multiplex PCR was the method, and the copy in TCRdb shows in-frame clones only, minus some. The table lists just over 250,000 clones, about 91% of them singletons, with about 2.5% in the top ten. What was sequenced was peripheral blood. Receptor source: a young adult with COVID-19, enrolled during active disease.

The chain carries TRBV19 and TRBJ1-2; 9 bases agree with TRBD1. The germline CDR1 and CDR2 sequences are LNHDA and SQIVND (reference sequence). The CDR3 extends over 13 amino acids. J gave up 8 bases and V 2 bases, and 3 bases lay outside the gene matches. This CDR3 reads CASSIQDRGGYTF. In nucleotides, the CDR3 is TGTGCCAGTAGTATACAGGACAGGGGAGGCTACACCTTC.

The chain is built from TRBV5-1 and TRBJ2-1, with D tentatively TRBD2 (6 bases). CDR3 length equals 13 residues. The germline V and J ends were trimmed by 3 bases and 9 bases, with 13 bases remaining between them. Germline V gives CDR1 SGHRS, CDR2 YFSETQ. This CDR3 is CASSSELAGEQFF. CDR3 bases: TGCGCCAGCAGCTCGGAACTAGCCGGTGAGCAGTTCTTC.

The CDR3 DNA reads as TGTGCCAGCAGCCCTTTACAGGGTGGTGAGCAGTTCTTC. It translates to CASSPLQGGEQFF. V usage is TRBV14 and J usage is TRBJ2-1; weak D call: TRBD1 (6 bases). The CDR3 is made up of 13 amino acids. Per germline, CDR1 SGHDN and CDR2 FVKESK. Trimming took 4 bases from V and 9 from J, leaving 13 bases between them. Together with reference TRBV14 and TRBJ2-1, the CDR3 gives the full variable domain: EAGVTQFPSHSVIEKGQTVTLRCDPISGHDNLYWYRRVMGKEIKFLLHFVKESKQDESGMPNNRFLAERTGGTYSTLKVQPAELEDSGVYFCASSPLQGGEQFFGPGTRLTVL.

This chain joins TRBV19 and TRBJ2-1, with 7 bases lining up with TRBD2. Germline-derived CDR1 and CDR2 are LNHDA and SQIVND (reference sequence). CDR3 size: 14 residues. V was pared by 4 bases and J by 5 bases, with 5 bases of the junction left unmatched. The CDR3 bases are TGTGCCAGTAGTACAGCGGGGACTCACAATGAGCAGTTCTTC. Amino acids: CASSTAGTHNEQFF.

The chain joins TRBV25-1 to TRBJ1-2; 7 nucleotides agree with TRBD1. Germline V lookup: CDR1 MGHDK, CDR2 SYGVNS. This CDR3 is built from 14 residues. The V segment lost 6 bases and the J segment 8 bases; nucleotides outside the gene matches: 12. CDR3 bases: TGTGCCAGCAGAGCCCCACAGGGGCTTGGCGGCTACACCTTC. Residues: CASRAPQGLGGYTF.

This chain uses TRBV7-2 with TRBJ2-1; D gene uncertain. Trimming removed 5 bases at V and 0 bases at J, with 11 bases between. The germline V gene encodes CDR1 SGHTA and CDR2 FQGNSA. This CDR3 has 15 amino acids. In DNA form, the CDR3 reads TGTGCCAGCAGCGTGAGAGACAACTCCTACAATGAGCAGTTCTTC. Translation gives CASSVRDNSYNEQFF.

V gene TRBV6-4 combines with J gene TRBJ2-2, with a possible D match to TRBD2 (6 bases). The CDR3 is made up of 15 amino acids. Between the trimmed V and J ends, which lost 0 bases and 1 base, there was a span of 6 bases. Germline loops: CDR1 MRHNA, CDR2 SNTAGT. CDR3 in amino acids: CASSDSGGNTGELFF. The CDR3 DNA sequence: TGTGCCAGCAGTGACTCGGGAGGGAACACCGGGGAGCTGTTTTTT.

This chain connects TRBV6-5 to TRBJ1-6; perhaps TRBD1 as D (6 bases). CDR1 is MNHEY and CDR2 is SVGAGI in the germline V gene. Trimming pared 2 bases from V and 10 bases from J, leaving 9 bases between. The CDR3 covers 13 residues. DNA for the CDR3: TGTGCCAGCAGTTACGGGACAAGCTCACCCCTCCACTTT. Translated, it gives CASSYGTSSPLHF.

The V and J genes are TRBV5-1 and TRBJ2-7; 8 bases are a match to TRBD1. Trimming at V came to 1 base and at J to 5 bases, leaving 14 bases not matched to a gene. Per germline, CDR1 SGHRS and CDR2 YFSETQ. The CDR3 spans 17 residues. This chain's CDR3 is CASSLLQQGAVFHEQYF. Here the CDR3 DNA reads TGCGCCAGCAGCTTGTTGCAGCAGGGGGCAGTCTTCCACGAGCAGTACTTC.

The CDR3 here is CASASGGYNEQFF. CDR3 DNA: TGTGCCAGTGCTAGCGGGGGGTACAATGAGCAGTTCTTC. V usage is TRBV19 and J usage is TRBJ2-1, with 11 positions matching TRBD2. Germline CDR1 and CDR2: LNHDA and SQIVND (reference sequence). V trimming: 8 bases; J trimming: 4 bases; junction bases outside the gene matches: 1. The CDR3 is made up of 13 amino acids.

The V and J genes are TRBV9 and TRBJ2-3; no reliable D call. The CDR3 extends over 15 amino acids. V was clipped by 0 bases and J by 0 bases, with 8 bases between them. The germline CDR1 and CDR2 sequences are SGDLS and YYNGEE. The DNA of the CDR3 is TGTGCCAGCAGCGTAGCCCCTAGAAGCACAGATACGCAGTATTTT. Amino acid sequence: CASSVAPRSTDTQYF.

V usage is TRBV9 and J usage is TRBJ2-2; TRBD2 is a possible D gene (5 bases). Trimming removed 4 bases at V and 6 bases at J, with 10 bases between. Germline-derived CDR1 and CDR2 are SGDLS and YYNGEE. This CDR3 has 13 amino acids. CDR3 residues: CASSRLLSGELFF. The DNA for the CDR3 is TGTGCCAGCAGCCGACTACTTTCCGGGGAGCTGTTTTTT.

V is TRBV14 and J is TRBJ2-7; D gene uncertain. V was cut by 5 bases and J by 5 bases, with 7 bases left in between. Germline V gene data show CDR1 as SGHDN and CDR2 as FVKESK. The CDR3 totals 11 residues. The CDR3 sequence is CASSSLNEQYF. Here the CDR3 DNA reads TGTGCCAGCAGCTCTTTAAACGAGCAGTACTTC.

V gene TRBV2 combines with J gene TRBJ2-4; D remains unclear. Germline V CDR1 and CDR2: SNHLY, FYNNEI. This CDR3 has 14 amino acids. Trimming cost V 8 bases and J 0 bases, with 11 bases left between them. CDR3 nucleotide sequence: TGTGCCAGCGCGAGAACCATAGCCAAAAACATTCAGTACTTC. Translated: CASARTIAKNIQYF.

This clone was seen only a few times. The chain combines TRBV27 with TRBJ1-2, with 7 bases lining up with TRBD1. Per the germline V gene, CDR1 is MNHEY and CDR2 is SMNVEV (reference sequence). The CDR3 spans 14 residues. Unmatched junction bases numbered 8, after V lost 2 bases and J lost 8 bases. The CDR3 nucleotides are TGTGCCAGCAGTTTAGGAAGAGGGGGCAGGGGCTACACCTTC. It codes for CASSLGRGGRGYTF.

The CDR3 nucleotides read TGTGCCACCAGCCGCCGACAGGTCTCCTCTGAAGCTTTCTTT. Its protein is CATSRRQVSSEAFF. The chain is built from TRBV15 and TRBJ1-1; possibly TRBD1 for D (6 bases). The CDR3 has 14 amino acids. Germline CDR1 and CDR2: LNHNV and YYDKDF (reference sequence). The V and J ends lost 5 bases and 6 bases respectively, with 16 bases between them.

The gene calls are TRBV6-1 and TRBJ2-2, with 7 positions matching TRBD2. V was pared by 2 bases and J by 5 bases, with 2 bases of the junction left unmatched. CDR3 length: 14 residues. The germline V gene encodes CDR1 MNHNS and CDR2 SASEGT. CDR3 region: CASSEPGGTGELFF. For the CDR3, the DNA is TGTGCCAGCAGTGAACCCGGGGGGACCGGGGAGCTGTTTTTT.

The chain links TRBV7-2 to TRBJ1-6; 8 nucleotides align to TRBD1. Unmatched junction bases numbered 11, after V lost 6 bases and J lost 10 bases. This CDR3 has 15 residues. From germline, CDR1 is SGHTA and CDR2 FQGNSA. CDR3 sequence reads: CASSGSGTGGSPLHF. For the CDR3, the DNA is TGTGCCAGCAGTGGCTCCGGGACAGGAGGATCACCCCTCCACTTT.

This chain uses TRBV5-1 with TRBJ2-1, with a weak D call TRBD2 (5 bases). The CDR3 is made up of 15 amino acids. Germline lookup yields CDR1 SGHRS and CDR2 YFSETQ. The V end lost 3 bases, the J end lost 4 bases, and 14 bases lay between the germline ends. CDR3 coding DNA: TGCGCCAGCAGCTGGCGGGTCCCAGAGTACAATGAGCAGTTCTTC. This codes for CASSWRVPEYNEQFF.

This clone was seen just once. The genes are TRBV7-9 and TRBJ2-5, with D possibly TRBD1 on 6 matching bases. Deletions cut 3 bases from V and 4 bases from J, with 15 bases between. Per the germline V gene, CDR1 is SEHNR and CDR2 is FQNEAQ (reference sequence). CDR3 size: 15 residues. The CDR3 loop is CASSFGRKGGETQYF. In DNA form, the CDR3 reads TGTGCCAGCAGCTTTGGTAGGAAAGGGGGAGAGACCCAGTACTTC.

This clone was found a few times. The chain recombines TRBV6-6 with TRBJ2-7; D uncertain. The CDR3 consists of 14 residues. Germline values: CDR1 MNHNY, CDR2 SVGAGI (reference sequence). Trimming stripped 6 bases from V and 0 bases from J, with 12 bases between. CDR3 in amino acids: CASRYSLFSYEQYF. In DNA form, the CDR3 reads TGTGCCAGCAGATATAGCCTGTTCTCCTACGAGCAGTACTTC.

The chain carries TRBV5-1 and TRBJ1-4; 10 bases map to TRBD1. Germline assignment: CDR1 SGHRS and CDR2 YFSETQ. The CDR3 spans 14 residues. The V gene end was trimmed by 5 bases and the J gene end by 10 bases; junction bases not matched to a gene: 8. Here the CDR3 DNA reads TGCGCCAGCAGGGACGGGACAGGGGATGGAAAACTGTTTTTT. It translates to CASRDGTGDGKLFF.

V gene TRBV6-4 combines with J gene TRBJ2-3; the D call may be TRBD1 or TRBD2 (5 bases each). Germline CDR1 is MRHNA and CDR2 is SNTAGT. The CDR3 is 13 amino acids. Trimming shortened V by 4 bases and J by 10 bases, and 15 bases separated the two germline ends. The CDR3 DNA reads TGTGCCAGCAGTGCCTCGGGGCTTCCTGCGCAGTATTTT. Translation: CASSASGLPAQYF.

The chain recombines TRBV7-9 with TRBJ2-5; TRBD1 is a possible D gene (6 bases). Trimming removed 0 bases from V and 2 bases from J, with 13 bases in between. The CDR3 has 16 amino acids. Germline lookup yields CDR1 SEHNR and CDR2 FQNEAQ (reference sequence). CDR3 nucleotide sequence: TGTGCCAGCAGCTTAGCGGTCAGGGGAGCACAAGAGACCCAGTACTTC. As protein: CASSLAVRGAQETQYF.

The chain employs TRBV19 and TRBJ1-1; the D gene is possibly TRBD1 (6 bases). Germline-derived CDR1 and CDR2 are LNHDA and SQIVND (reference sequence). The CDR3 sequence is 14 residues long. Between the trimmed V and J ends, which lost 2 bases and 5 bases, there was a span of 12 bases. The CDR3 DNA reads TGTGCCAGTAGTATATACAGGGATAGGACTGAAGCTTTCTTT. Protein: CASSIYRDRTEAFF.

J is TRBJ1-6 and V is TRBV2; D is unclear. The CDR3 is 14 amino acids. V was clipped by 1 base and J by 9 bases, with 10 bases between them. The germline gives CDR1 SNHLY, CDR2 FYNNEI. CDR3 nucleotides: TGTGCCAGCAGTGAAGGTGGTGCCGGTTCACCCCTCCACTTT. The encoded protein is CASSEGGAGSPLHF.

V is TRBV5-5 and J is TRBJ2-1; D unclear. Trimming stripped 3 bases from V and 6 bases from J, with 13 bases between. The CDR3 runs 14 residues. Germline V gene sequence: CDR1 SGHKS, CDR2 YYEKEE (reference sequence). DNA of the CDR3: TGTGCCAGCAGCTCGATAGTCGCGTCCAATGAGCAGTTCTTC. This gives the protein CASSSIVASNEQFF.